This T cell receptor (beta chain) was identified in a study of CD8 T cells in Susac syndrome. RNA totalling roughly 0.45 to 1 ug underwent reverse transcription with random hexamers. An immunoSEQ multiplex PCR generated amplified TCR beta CDR3 products spanning 54 Vbeta and 13 Jbeta. A single record per CDR3 protein comes from TCRdb applying MiXCR to the immunoSEQ multiplex PCR reads. The sample has over 150,000 distinct CDR3 sequences, roughly 92% seen once; the top ten hold roughly 0.1%. Trimming removed 9 bases from V and 4 bases from J; junction bases left unmatched: 14. Germline V gene lookup returns CDR1 MGHRA and CDR2 YSYEKL. The CDR3 loop spans 17 amino acids. Study-wide points: As the study acknowledged, the number of individuals who were part of its TCR sequencing and HLA analysis was relatively small.

Notes on this clonotype: What it recognizes is unknown.

This clonotype was obtained from a human donor with multiple sclerosis. Sequencing used CD4+ T cells from PBMCs. The chain recombines TRBV4-1 with TRBJ2-7; 14 nucleotides match TRBD2. The CDR3 DNA follows: TGCGCCAGTCTTGGTCCCGGGACTAGCGGGAGCGTATACGAGCAGTACTTC. Its translation: CASLGPGTSGSVYEQYF.